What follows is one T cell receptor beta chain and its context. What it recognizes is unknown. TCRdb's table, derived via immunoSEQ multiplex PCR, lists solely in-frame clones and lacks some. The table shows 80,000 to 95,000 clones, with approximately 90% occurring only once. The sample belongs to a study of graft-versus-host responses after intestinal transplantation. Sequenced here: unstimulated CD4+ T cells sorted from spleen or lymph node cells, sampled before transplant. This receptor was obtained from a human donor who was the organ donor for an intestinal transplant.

The CDR3 DNA reads as TGTGCCAGCAGCCCGGACAGAAACTATGGCTACACCTTC. Encoded protein: CASSPDRNYGYTF. The V call is TRBV7-2, the J call TRBJ1-2; weak D call: TRBD1 (6 bases). The CDR3 has 13 residues. V was clipped by 5 bases and J by 2 bases, with 9 bases between them. The germline CDR1 and CDR2 sequences are SGHTA and FQGNSA.